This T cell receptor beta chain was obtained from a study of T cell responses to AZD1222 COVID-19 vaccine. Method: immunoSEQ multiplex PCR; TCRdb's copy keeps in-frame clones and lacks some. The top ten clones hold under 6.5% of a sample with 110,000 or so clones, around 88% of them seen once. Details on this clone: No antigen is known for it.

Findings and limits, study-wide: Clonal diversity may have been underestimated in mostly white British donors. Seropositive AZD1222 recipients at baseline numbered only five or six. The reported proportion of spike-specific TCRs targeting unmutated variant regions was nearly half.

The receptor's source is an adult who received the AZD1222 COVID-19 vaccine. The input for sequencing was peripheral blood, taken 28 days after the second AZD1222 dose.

The CDR3 nucleotides are TGTGCCAGCTCACCCGGGACAGACTATGAGCAGTACTTC. Residues: CASSPGTDYEQYF. The V gene is TRBV18, the J gene TRBJ2-7, with 7 bases that match TRBD1. The CDR3 loop spans 13 amino acids. Germline assignment: CDR1 KGHSH and CDR2 LQKENI. After removal of 3 bases from V and 7 bases from J, the junction contained 6 bases not matched to a gene.